This is a list of T cell receptor beta chains from one sample in a study of tumor-infiltrating lymphocytes in primary liver carcinoma. Using its own MiXCR run on the multiplex PCR reads, TCRdb lists one record per CDR3 protein. The sample yields 300,000 to 400,000 distinct CDR3 sequences, over 55% seen once. Sequencing was performed on peripheral blood. The receptor source for this set is a man aged 35 to 55 with primary liver carcinoma and hepatitis B virus infection. Both conserved end residues are part of each CDR3. Each record gives: J gene, V gene, D gene, clone size, CDR3 protein, CDR3 DNA. The D gene is left open where the match is weak. For some rows the clone size is stated as once, few or many, or as a class when expanded; others skip it.

TRBJ2-6,TRBV4-3,.,many,CASSQGGTGANVLTF,TGCGCCAGCAGCCAAGGGGGGACTGGGGCCAACGTCCTGACTTTC
TRBJ2-7,TRBV6-5,TRBD1,many,CATWDRPYEQYF,TGTGCTACCTGGGACAGACCCTACGAGCAGTACTTC
TRBJ2-7,TRBV6-1,.,many,CASSERQTYEQYF,TGTGCCAGCAGTGAGCGGCAGACCTACGAGCAGTACTTC
TRBJ1-2,TRBV29-1,TRBD1,many,CSVAPRLQGAFGYTF,TGCAGCGTGGCCCCCCGCCTACAGGGGGCTTTTGGCTACACCTTC
TRBJ2-2,TRBV12-5,.,.,CTTATLNTGELFF,TGTACTACTGCTACCTTGAACACCGGGGAGCTGTTTTTT
TRBJ2-7,TRBV5-1,TRBD2,.,CASSLTGTSGINKQYF,TGCGCCAGCAGCTTAACCGGGACTAGCGGGATCAACAAGCAGTACTTC
TRBJ2-2,TRBV12-3/TRBV12-4,.,.,CTSSTGSISTGELFF,TGTACCAGCAGCACAGGGAGTATTAGCACCGGGGAGCTGTTTTTT
TRBJ2-1,TRBV11-2,TRBD2,many,CASSLGLAGDNEQFF,TGTGCCAGCAGCTTAGGTCTAGCGGGGGACAATGAGCAGTTCTTC
TRBJ2-3,TRBV15,.,once,CATSRDGSSTDTQYF,TGTGCCACCAGCAGAGACGGCAGTAGCACAGATACGCAGTATTTT
TRBJ1-1,TRBV11-1,.,.,CASNLDCEAFF,TGTGCCAGCAACCTGGACTGTGAAGCTTTCTTT
TRBJ2-1,TRBV4-2,.,many,CASSQETGAYNEQFF,TGTGCCAGCAGCCAAGAGACGGGGGCCTACAATGAGCAGTTCTTC
TRBJ2-1,TRBV5-4,.,.,CASSLEAHNEQFF,TGTGCCAGCAGCCTAGAAGCACACAATGAGCAGTTCTTC
TRBJ2-7,TRBV28,.,.,CPSSLLPYYEQYF,TGTCCCAGCAGTTTATTGCCCTATTACGAGCAGTACTTC
TRBJ2-6,TRBV29-1,.,.,CSVELANSGVKVLTF,TGCAGCGTTGAATTGGCAAACTCTGGGGTCAAAGTCCTGACTTTC
TRBJ1-1,TRBV12-3/TRBV12-4,TRBD1,many,CASSLSGQGGAFF,TGTGCCAGCAGCTTGTCCGGCCAGGGGGGAGCTTTCTTT
TRBJ2-1,TRBV28,.,.,CASSRWSEQFF,TGTGCCAGCAGTCGGTGGAGTGAGCAGTTCTTC
TRBJ1-2,TRBV11-2,TRBD1,few,CASSLGAGQGASRYTF,TGTGCCAGCAGCCTGGGGGCGGGACAGGGGGCGTCTCGCTACACCTTC
TRBJ2-2,TRBV6-2/TRBV6-3,TRBD2,.,CASRGGRADTGELFF,TGTGCCAGCAGGGGCGGGAGGGCCGACACCGGGGAGCTGTTTTTT
TRBJ2-1,TRBV11-2,TRBD2,.,CASSALAGGPNKQFF,TGTGCCAGCAGCGCCCTAGCGGGTGGGCCCAATAAGCAGTTCTTC
TRBJ2-5,TRBV7-8,.,many,CASSFSEQETQYF,TGTGCCAGCAGCTTTTCGGAGCAAGAGACCCAGTACTTC
TRBJ1-3,TRBV30,.,.,CAWKAGSDTIYF,TGTGCCTGGAAGGCAGGTAGTGACACCATATATTTT
TRBJ2-3,TRBV11-1,.,.,CDSSSQTGTYTQYF,TGTGACAGCAGTTCCCAAACAGGGACATATACGCAGTATTTT
TRBJ2-1,TRBV5-6,TRBD2,.,CAISLRGLADGQFF,TGTGCCATCAGCTTGAGAGGACTAGCGGATGGGCAGTTCTTC
TRBJ2-5,TRBV5-1,TRBD2,few,CASSLEILAGGTRDRAQYF,TGCGCCAGCAGCTTGGAAATCCTAGCGGGAGGAACAAGAGATAGGGCCCAGTACTTC
TRBJ2-5,TRBV30,TRBD2,.,CAWSVPSGQTQYF,TGTGCCTGGAGTGTACCTAGCGGACAGACCCAGTACTTC
TRBJ2-1,TRBV11-2,TRBD2,.,CASSSLTGGGNEQFF,TGTGCCAGCAGCTCACTAACGGGAGGAGGCAATGAGCAGTTCTTC
TRBJ2-3,TRBV2,.,many,CASSIQVPTDTQYF,TGTGCCAGCAGTATACAGGTACCCACAGATACGCAGTATTTT
TRBJ2-3,TRBV6-5,.,many,CATGQPSTDTQYF,TGTGCCACCGGACAGCCTAGCACAGATACGCAGTATTTT
TRBJ2-5,TRBV12-3/TRBV12-4,TRBD2,once,CASSLILRLAGGPRETQYF,TGTGCCAGCAGTTTAATCCTTAGACTAGCGGGAGGGCCTAGGGAGACCCAGTACTTC
TRBJ1-1,TRBV5-4,.,many,CASSLGILNTEAFF,TGTGCCAGCAGTTTGGGGATTTTGAACACTGAAGCTTTCTTT
TRBJ1-2,TRBV7-9,.,few,CASSLVNNYGYTF,TGTGCCAGCAGCTTAGTGAATAACTATGGCTACACCTTC
TRBJ2-1,TRBV5-1,.,few,CASSLYPQGGYNEQFF,TGCGCCAGCAGCTTGTATCCCCAGGGGGGTTACAATGAGCAGTTCTTC
TRBJ2-7,TRBV29-1,TRBD2,.,CSVGGTSGREQYF,TGTAGCGTTGGAGGCACTAGCGGGAGGGAGCAGTACTTC
TRBJ2-1,TRBV29-1,TRBD1,.,CSLGTGGSEQFF,TGCAGCTTAGGGACAGGGGGCAGTGAGCAGTTCTTC
TRBJ2-7,TRBV7-9,.,.,CASGGYYEQYF,TGTGCCAGCGGAGGCTACTACGAGCAGTACTTC
TRBJ1-3,TRBV6-1,TRBD1,.,CVSSTTGDSGNTIYF,TGTGTCAGCAGTACCACAGGGGACTCTGGAAACACCATATATTTT
TRBJ2-2,TRBV24-1,.,.,CATSDTIGTIGELFF,TGTGCCACCAGTGATACCATAGGGACCATCGGGGAGCTGTTTTTT
TRBJ2-1,TRBV6-5,.,many,CASSYTDGTLGEQFF,TGTGCCAGCAGTTACACGGACGGAACCTTGGGTGAGCAGTTCTTC
TRBJ2-7,TRBV5-1,TRBD1,.,CASSLGPGGTTEQYF,TGCGCCAGCAGCTTGGGCCCAGGGGGAACTACTGAGCAGTACTTC
TRBJ2-2,TRBV11-3,.,many,CASSQSSPGPTGELFF,TGTGCCAGCAGCCAGAGTAGTCCAGGGCCCACCGGGGAGCTGTTTTTT
TRBJ2-2,TRBV29-1,TRBD1,.,CSVGTVCPNTGELFF,TGCAGCGTGGGGACAGTGTGTCCCAACACCGGGGAGCTGTTTTTT
TRBJ2-1,TRBV12-3/TRBV12-4,TRBD1,many,CASSAGTGGFLRNEQFF,TGTGCCAGCAGTGCCGGGACAGGGGGCTTCCTACGGAATGAGCAGTTCTTC
TRBJ1-1,TRBV5-4,.,.,CASSRGGAGTHTEAFF,TGTGCCAGCAGCCGGGGGGGGGCAGGGACTCACACTGAAGCTTTCTTT
TRBJ2-3,TRBV11-2,TRBD1,.,CDSSLVRTGHEDTQYF,TGTGACAGCAGCTTAGTGAGGACAGGGCATGAAGATACGCAGTATTTT
TRBJ1-4,TRBV11-2,.,once,CASSPVGQTDNEELFF,TGTGCCAGCAGCCCGGTTGGACAGACCGATAATGAAGAACTGTTTTTT
TRBJ1-1,TRBV29-1,.,.,CSVTWGLLLDTQAFF,TGCAGCGTGACATGGGGCCTCCTCCTGGACACTCAAGCTTTCTTT
TRBJ2-1,TRBV6-2/TRBV6-3,.,once,CATATRGEYNEQFF,TGTGCCACCGCAACAAGGGGGGAGTACAATGAACAGTTCTTC
TRBJ2-1,TRBV29-1,.,.,CSVCGGRNGQFF,TGCAGCGTGTGTGGTGGGCGAAATGGGCAGTTCTTC
TRBJ2-5,TRBV28,TRBD1,.,CAGTQTGETQYF,TGTGCCGGCACCCAGACAGGGGAGACCCAGTACTTC
TRBJ1-2,TRBV29-1,.,many,CSALQGDHGYTF,TGCAGCGCCTTACAGGGAGATCATGGCTACACCTTC
TRBJ2-7,TRBV7-8,.,.,CASSGHRVGGTYKQYF,TGTGCCAGCAGCGGCCACAGGGTAGGGGGGACCTACAAGCAGTACTTC
TRBJ2-7,TRBV7-9,.,many,CASSRSSGPGQGEQYF,TGTGCCAGCAGCCGATCTAGTGGACCCGGGCAGGGCGAGCAGTACTTC
TRBJ1-3,TRBV6-5,TRBD1,.,CASSFGQGRVGNTICF,TGTGCCAGCAGCTTCGGACAGGGGAGAGTGGGAAACACCATATGCTTT
TRBJ1-1,TRBV6-1,TRBD1,.,CASRLFRDSITGAFF,TGTGCCAGCAGGCTCTTCCGGGACAGTATCACTGGAGCTTTCTTT
TRBJ2-5,TRBV24-1,.,few,CATSDLREGPETQYF,TGTGCCACCAGTGATTTGCGTGAGGGGCCAGAGACCCAGTACTTC
TRBJ2-7,TRBV7-8,.,.,CASSPDRISSYEQYF,TGTGCCAGCAGCCCGGACCGTATTAGCTCCTACGAGCAGTACTTC
TRBJ2-2,TRBV11-2,.,few,CASSLARTTPTGELLF,TGTGCCAGCAGCTTAGCTCGAACGACGCCCACCGGGGAGTTGTTATTT
TRBJ2-1,TRBV6-5,.,few,CASSYSIPNSYNEQFF,TGTGCCAGCAGTTACTCGATCCCGAACTCCTACAATGAGCAGTTCTTC
TRBJ2-1,TRBV2,TRBD2,.,CASTGLADPDDGDEQFF,TGTGCCAGCACCGGACTAGCGGACCCCGACGACGGGGATGAGCAGTTCTTC